Shown below are 10 T cell receptor beta chains from a single sample sequenced in a study of stem cell transplantation in POMP-related autoinflammatory disease (dated by TCRdb to the early 2020s). Read against the paper, the sample's time point label means: before hematopoietic stem cell transplant. Library preparation used the immunoSEQ multiplex PCR assay. The table was pulled from immuneACCESS by TCRdb, which kept in-frame rearrangements only. Such tables lose some clones; where checked, under half of the loss comes from unresolved V genes, and the rest has no known cause. Recorded for this sample are around 2,000 clones; roughly 90% of them occurred a single time. The ten largest make up around 23% of the sample. The sequencing here drew on Tregs from PBMCs, taken before stem cell transplantation. Source of these receptors: a human donor with POMP-related autoinflammation and immune dysregulation (PRAID).

The chain carries TRBV9 and TRBJ1-3; D is unclear. Trimming took 2 bases from V and 0 from J, leaving 3 bases between them. The germline V gene has CDR1 SGDLS and CDR2 YYNGEE. The CDR3 is made up of 13 amino acids. CDR3 nucleotides: TGTGCCAGCAGCGTCAGCTCTGGAAACACCATATATTTT. This encodes CASSVSSGNTIYF.

This clone was found a few times. The CDR3 protein is CASSLGGAGNTIYF. DNA for the CDR3: TGTGCCAGCAGTTTGGGGGGGGCTGGAAACACCATATATTTT. This sequence joins TRBV27 and TRBJ1-3; tentative D call: TRBD1 (5 bases). This CDR3 is built from 14 residues. Trimming removed 3 bases from V and 2 bases from J, with 8 bases in between. Germline CDR1 is MNHEY and CDR2 is SMNVEV (reference sequence).

The chain recombines TRBV11-2 with TRBJ2-1; 9 nucleotides match TRBD2. Per germline, CDR1 SGHAT and CDR2 FQNNGV. CDR3 length: 16 residues. V lost 6 bases to trimming and J lost 1 base; unmatched junction nucleotides: 7. CDR3 nucleotide sequence: TGTGCCAGCAGTCTCCTCCTAGCGGGGTCCTACAATGAGCAGTTCTTC. Encoded protein: CASSLLLAGSYNEQFF.

This chain connects TRBV6-5 to TRBJ1-5; D might be TRBD1 (5 bases). Looked up from germline, CDR1 is MNHEY and CDR2 is SVGAGI. The germline V and J ends were trimmed by 5 bases and 2 bases, with 13 bases remaining between them. This CDR3 is 15 amino acids long. CDR3 protein: CASSTTRGGNQPQHF. The CDR3 region has the DNA TGTGCCAGCAGTACCACAAGGGGAGGCAATCAGCCCCAGCATTTT.

The rearrangement uses TRBV5-1 and TRBJ2-7; D is ambiguous. This CDR3 has 15 residues. Germline CDR1 is SGHRS and CDR2 is YFSETQ. Deletions cut 1 base from V and 2 bases from J, with 13 bases between. The CDR3 DNA reads as TGCGCCAGCAGCTTGAATCTCGTCTCCACCTACGAGCAGTACTTC. As protein: CASSLNLVSTYEQYF. Full variable domain (rest looked up from reference TRBV5-1 and TRBJ2-7): KAGVTQTPRYLIKTRGQQVTLSCSPISGHRSVSWYQQTPGQGLQFLFEYFSETQRNKGNFPGRFSGRQFSNSRSEMNVSTLELGDSALYLCASSLNLVSTYEQYFGPGTRLTVT.

This clone was seen more than once but under ten times. This rearrangement joins TRBV6-1 to TRBJ1-2; 11 nucleotides match TRBD1. The CDR3 runs to 17 residues. V was clipped by 4 bases and J by 3 bases; unmatched bases: 10. The germline V gene has CDR1 MNHNS and CDR2 SASEGT. CDR3 sequence: CASSAKGQGAFYYGYTF. The CDR3 DNA follows: TGTGCCAGCAGTGCTAAAGGACAGGGGGCTTTTTACTATGGCTACACCTTC.

The V call is TRBV5-1, the J call TRBJ1-4, with D tentatively TRBD1 (5 bases). The V gene's germline CDR1 is SGHRS and CDR2 YFSETQ. Trimming removed 2 bases at V and 5 bases at J, with 10 bases between. This CDR3 has 14 amino acids. CDR3 loop: CASSFDSFNEKLFF. CDR3 coding DNA: TGCGCCAGCAGCTTTGACAGCTTCAATGAAAAACTGTTTTTT. Full variable domain (remainder filled in from reference TRBV5-1 and TRBJ1-4): KAGVTQTPRYLIKTRGQQVTLSCSPISGHRSVSWYQQTPGQGLQFLFEYFSETQRNKGNFPGRFSGRQFSNSRSEMNVSTLELGDSALYLCASSFDSFNEKLFFGSGTQLSVL.

In the case of this clone: This sample includes further DNA sequences coding for the same CDR3. The rearrangement joins TRBV7-3 to TRBJ2-2; D may be TRBD2 (5 bases). Between the trimmed V and J ends, which lost 4 bases and 5 bases, there was a span of 8 bases. Germline CDR1 and CDR2: SGHTA and FQGTGA. CDR3 length: 13 residues. The CDR3 nucleotides read TGTGCCAGCAGCTCTACGGGAACCGGGGAGCTGTTTTTT. The encoded protein is CASSSTGTGELFF.

This clone was observed once. The chain has TRBV6-1 and TRBJ2-3; D unclear. The CDR3 extends over 15 amino acids. The germline CDR1 and CDR2 sequences are MNHNS and SASEGT. Trimming removed 0 bases from V and 0 bases from J, with 7 bases in between. CDR3 DNA sequence: TGTGCCAGCAGTGAAGCGCCTGGTAGCACAGATACGCAGTATTTT. It translates to CASSEAPGSTDTQYF.

The chain uses TRBV6-6 and TRBJ2-7, with 8 bases matching TRBD2. The germline V gene encodes CDR1 MNHNY and CDR2 SVGAGI (reference sequence). The CDR3 sequence is 13 residues long. The trim removed 11 bases at V and 0 bases at J, leaving 6 bases unmatched. The chain's CDR3 is CACRGGHSYEQYF. CDR3 nucleotides: TGTGCCTGTCGGGGGGGGCACTCCTACGAGCAGTACTTC.